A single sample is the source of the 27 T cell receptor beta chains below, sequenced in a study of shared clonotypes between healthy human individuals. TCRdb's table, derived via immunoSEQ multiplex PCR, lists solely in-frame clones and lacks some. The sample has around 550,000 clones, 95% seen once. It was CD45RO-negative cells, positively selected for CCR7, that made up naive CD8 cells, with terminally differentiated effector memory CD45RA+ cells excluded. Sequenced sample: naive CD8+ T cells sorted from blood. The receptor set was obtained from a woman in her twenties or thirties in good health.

CDR3 loop: CASSLGMGEQFF. The CDR3, as DNA: TGTGCCAGCAGTTTAGGGATGGGTGAGCAGTTCTTC. V and J are TRBV27 and TRBJ2-1; D unresolved. The V gene lost 2 bases and the J gene lost 9 bases, with 8 bases spanning the gap. This CDR3 has 12 amino acids. Per germline, CDR1 MNHEY and CDR2 SMNVEV (reference sequence).

CDR3 nucleotides: TGTGCCAGCAGCTTGATGCCGGGACAGACCTACGAGCAGTACTTC. Protein sequence: CASSLMPGQTYEQYF. This chain links TRBV5-4 with TRBJ2-7, with TRBD1 matching over 7 bases. V dropped 1 base and J dropped 2; count of bases not matched to a gene: 6. The length of the CDR3 is 15 residues. CDR1 and CDR2 (germline): SGHNT, YYREEE (reference sequence).

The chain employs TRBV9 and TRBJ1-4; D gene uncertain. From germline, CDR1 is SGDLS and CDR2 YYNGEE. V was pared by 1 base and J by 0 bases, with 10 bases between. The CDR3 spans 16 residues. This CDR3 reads CASSVLPGTTNEKLFF. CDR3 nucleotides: TGTGCCAGCAGCGTACTTCCCGGGACAACTAATGAAAAACTGTTTTTT.

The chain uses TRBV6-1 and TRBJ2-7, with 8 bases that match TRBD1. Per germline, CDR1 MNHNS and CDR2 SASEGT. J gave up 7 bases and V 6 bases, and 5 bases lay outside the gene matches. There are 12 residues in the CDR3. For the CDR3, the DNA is TGTGCCAGCAGAACACAGGGGGGAGAGCAGTACTTC. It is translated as CASRTQGGEQYF.

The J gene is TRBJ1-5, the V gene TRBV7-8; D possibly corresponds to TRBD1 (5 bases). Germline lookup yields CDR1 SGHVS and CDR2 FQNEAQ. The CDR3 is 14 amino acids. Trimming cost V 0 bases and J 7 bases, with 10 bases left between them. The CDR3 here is CASSLAWGDQPQHF. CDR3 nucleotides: TGTGCCAGCAGCTTAGCGTGGGGGGACCAGCCCCAGCATTTT.

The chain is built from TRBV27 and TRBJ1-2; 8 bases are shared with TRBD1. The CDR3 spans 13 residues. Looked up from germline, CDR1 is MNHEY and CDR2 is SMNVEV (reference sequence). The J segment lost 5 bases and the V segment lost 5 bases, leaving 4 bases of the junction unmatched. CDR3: CASSDRDRYGYTF. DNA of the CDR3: TGTGCCAGCAGTGACCGGGACAGGTATGGCTACACCTTC.

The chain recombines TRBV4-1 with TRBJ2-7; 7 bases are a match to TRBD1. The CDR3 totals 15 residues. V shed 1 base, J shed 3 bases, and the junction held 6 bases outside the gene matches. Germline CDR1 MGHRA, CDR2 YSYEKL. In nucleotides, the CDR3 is TGCGCCAGCAGCCAAGGGACAGGCGCACTCTACGAGCAGTACTTC. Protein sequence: CASSQGTGALYEQYF.

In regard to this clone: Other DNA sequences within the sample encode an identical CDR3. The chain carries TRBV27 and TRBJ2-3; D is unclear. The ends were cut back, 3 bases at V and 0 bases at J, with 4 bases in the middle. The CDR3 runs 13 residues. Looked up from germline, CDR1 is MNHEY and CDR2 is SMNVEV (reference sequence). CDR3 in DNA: TGTGCCAGCAGTTTTGCTAGCACAGATACGCAGTATTTT. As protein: CASSFASTDTQYF.

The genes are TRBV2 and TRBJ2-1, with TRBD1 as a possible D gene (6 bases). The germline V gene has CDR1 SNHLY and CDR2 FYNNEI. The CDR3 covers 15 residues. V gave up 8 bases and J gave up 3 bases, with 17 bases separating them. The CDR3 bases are TGTGCCAGCGAACAGGGTTTCCCCAGCTACAATGAGCAGTTCTTC. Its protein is CASEQGFPSYNEQFF.

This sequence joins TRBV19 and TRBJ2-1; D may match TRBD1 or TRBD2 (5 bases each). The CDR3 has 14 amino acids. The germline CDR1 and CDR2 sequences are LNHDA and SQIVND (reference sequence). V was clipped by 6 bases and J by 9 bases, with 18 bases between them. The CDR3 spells CASSLGPIGSEQFF. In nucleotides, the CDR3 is TGTGCCAGTAGCCTGGGACCGATTGGGAGTGAGCAGTTCTTC. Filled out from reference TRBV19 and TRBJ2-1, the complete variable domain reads DGGITQSPKYLFRKEGQNVTLSCEQNLNHDAMYWYRQDPGQGLRLIYYSQIVNDFQKGDIAEGYSVSREKKESFPLTVTSAQKNPTAFYLCASSLGPIGSEQFFGPGTRLTVL.

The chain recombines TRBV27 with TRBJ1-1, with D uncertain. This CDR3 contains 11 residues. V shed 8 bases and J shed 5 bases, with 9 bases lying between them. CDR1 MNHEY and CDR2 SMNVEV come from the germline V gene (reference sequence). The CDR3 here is CASGLGTEAFF. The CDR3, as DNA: TGTGCCAGCGGACTAGGAACTGAAGCTTTCTTT.

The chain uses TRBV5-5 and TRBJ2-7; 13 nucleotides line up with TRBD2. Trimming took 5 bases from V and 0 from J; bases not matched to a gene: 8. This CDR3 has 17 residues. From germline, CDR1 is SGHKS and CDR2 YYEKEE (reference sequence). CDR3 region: CASRPRTSGSSSYEQYF. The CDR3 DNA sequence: TGTGCCAGCAGACCTCGGACTAGCGGGAGTAGCTCCTACGAGCAGTACTTC.

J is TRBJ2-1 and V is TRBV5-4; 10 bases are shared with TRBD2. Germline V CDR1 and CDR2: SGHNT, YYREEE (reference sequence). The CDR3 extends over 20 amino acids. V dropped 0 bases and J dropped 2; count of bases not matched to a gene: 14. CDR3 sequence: CASSLGEYGGAGGPYNEQFF. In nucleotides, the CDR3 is TGTGCCAGCAGCTTGGGAGAGTATGGGGGAGCGGGAGGGCCCTACAATGAGCAGTTCTTC.

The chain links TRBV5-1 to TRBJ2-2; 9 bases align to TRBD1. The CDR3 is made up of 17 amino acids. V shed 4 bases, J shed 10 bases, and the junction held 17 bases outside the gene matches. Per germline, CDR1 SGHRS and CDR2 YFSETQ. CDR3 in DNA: TGCGCCAGCAGCAATAACAAACCGGGACAGGGAAGGGAGGAGCTGTTTTTT. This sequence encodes CASSNNKPGQGREELFF.

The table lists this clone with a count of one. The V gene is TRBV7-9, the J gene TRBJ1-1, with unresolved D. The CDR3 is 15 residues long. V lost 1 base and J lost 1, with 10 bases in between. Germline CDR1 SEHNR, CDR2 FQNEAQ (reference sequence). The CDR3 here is CASSLDWVTNTEAFF. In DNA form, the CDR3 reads TGTGCCAGCAGCTTAGACTGGGTTACGAACACTGAAGCTTTCTTT. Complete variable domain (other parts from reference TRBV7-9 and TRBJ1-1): DTGVSQNPRHKITKRGQNVTFRCDPISEHNRLYWYRQTLGQGPEFLTYFQNEAQLEKSRLLSDRFSAERPKGSFSTLEIQRTEQGDSAMYLCASSLDWVTNTEAFFGQGTRLTVV.

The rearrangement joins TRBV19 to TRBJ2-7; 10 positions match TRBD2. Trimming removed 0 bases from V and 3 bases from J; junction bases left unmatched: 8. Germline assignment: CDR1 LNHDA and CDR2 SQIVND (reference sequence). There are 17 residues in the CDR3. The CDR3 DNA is TGTGCCAGTAGTATAGAACGCCTAGCGGGAGTATTCTACGAGCAGTACTTC. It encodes CASSIERLAGVFYEQYF.

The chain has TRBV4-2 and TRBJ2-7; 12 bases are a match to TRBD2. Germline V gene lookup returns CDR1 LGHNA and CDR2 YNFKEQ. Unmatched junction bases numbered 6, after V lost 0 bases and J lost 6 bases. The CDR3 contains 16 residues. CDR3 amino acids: CASSQEVGLAGIEQYF. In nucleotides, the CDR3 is TGTGCCAGCAGCCAAGAAGTCGGACTAGCGGGAATCGAGCAGTACTTC.

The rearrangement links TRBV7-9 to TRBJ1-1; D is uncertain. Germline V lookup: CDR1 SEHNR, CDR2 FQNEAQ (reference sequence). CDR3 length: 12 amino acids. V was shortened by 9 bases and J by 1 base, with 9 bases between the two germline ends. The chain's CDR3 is CASGGSNTEAFF. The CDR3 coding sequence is TGTGCCAGTGGAGGCTCGAACACTGAAGCTTTCTTT.

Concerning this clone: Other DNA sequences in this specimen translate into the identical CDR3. CDR3 nucleotides: TGTGCCAGCAGCTTAACCGGTGAAGCTTTCTTT. Translated, it gives CASSLTGEAFF. This sequence joins TRBV7-9 and TRBJ1-1; D unclear. CDR1 and CDR2 from the germline V gene are SEHNR and FQNEAQ (reference sequence). The length of the CDR3 is 11 residues. The V end was cut by 2 bases, the J end by 7 bases, with 5 bases between.

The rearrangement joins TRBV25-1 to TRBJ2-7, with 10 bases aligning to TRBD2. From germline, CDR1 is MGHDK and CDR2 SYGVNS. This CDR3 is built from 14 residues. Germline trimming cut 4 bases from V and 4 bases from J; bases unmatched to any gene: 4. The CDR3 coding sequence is TGTGCCAGCAGTGCCCTAGCGGGAGTGTACGAGCAGTACTTC. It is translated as CASSALAGVYEQYF.

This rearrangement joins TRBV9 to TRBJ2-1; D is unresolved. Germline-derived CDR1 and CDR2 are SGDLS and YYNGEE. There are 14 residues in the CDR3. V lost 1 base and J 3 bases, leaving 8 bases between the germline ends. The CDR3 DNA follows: TGTGCCAGCAGCGTAATTGCGGACTACAATGAGCAGTTCTTC. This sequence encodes CASSVIADYNEQFF.

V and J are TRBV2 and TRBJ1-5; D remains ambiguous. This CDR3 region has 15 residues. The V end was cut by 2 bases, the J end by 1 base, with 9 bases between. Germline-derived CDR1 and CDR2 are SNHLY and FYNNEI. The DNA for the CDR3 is TGTGCCAGCAGTGAAACAGCCTGGAGCAATCAGCCCCAGCATTTT. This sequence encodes CASSETAWSNQPQHF.

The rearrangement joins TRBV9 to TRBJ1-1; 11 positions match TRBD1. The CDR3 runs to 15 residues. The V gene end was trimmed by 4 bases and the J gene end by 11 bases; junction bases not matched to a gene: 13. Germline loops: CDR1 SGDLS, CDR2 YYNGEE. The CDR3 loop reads CASSPYEGQGGLAFF. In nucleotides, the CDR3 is TGTGCCAGCAGCCCCTATGAGGGACAGGGGGGATTGGCTTTCTTT.

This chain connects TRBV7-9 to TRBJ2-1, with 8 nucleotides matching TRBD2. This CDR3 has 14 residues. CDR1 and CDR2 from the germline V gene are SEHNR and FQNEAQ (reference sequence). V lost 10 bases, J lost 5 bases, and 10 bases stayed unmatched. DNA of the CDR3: TGTGCCACCTCAATTAGCGGGGTCGACAATGAGCAGTTCTTC. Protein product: CATSISGVDNEQFF.

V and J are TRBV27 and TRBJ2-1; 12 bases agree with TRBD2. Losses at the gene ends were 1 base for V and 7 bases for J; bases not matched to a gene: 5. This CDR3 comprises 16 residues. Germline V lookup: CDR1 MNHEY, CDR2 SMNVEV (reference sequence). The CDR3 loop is CASSLLTSGSRNEQFF. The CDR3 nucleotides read TGTGCCAGCAGTTTATTGACTAGCGGGAGTAGGAATGAGCAGTTCTTC.

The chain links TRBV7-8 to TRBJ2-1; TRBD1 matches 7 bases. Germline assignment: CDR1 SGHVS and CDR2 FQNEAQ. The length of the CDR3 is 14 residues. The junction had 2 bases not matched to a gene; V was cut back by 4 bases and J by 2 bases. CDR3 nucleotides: TGTGCCAGCAGCTACAGGGGACCCTACAATGAGCAGTTCTTC. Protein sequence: CASSYRGPYNEQFF. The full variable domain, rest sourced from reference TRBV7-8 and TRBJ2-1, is GAGVSQSPRYKVAKRGQDVALRCDPISGHVSLFWYQQALGQGPEFLTYFQNEAQLDKSGLPSDRFFAERPEGSVSTLKIQRTQQEDSAVYLCASSYRGPYNEQFFGPGTRLTVL.

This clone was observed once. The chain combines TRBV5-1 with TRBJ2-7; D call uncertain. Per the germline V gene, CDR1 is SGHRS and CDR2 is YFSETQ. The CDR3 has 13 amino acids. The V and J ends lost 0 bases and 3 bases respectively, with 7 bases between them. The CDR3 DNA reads TGCGCCAGCAGCTTGGTTTTCGGCTACGAGCAGTACTTC. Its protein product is CASSLVFGYEQYF.